A single sample gave rise to the 29 T cell receptor beta chains below, sequenced in a study of blood T cell repertoires in COVID-19. The repertoire was sequenced with immunoSEQ multiplex PCR; TCRdb's copy has only in-frame clones and lacks some. Of fewer than 300,000 clones in the sample, over 80% were seen once. The sequenced sample was peripheral blood. The receptors were sampled from a woman aged 65 to 85 with active or convalescent COVID-19.

The J gene is TRBJ2-2, the V gene TRBV6-5, with 8 positions matching TRBD2. Germline V CDR1 and CDR2: MNHEY, SVGAGI. The CDR3 has 14 amino acids. V was pared by 6 bases and J by 1 base, with 1 base of the junction left unmatched. This chain's CDR3 is CASRSGGNTGELFF. The CDR3 DNA follows: TGTGCCAGCAGGAGCGGGGGGAACACCGGGGAGCTGTTTTTT.

The CDR3 sequence: CAKPQGGETGYEQYF. As DNA, the CDR3 is TGTGCCAAGCCACAGGGAGGGGAAACTGGCTACGAGCAGTACTTC. The V and J genes are TRBV6-4 and TRBJ2-7, with D possibly TRBD2 on 7 matching bases. The V end lost 10 bases, the J end lost 3 bases, and 22 bases lay between the germline ends. Germline V gene data show CDR1 as MRHNA and CDR2 as SNTAGT. There are 15 residues in the CDR3.

The chain uses TRBV11-3 and TRBJ2-2; 11 bases map to TRBD2. Per the germline V gene, CDR1 is SGHNT and CDR2 is YENEEA. V shed 2 bases, J shed 5 bases, and the junction held 1 base outside the gene matches. The CDR3 length is 15 residues. CDR3 in amino acids: CASSLRTSGTGELFF. CDR3 bases: TGTGCCAGCAGCTTACGGACTAGCGGGACCGGGGAGCTGTTTTTT. The entire variable domain, with the rest obtained from reference TRBV11-3 and TRBJ2-2, is as follows: EAGVVQSPRYKIIEKKQPVAFWCNPISGHNTLYWYLQNLGQGPELLIRYENEEAVDDSQLPKDRFSAERLKGVDSTLKIQPAELGDSAVYLCASSLRTSGTGELFFGEGSRLTVL.

The J gene is TRBJ1-5, the V gene TRBV4-2, with D tentatively TRBD1 (6 bases). V was trimmed by 3 bases and J by 2 bases, leaving 11 bases between them. The V gene's germline CDR1 is LGHNA and CDR2 YNFKEQ. The CDR3 consists of 15 residues. CDR3 region: CASSHTGTGNQPQHF. The CDR3 DNA is TGTGCCAGCAGCCACACAGGGACGGGCAATCAGCCCCAGCATTTT.

The rearrangement links TRBV9 to TRBJ2-2; D is possibly TRBD2 (6 bases). The V gene lost 3 bases and the J gene lost 4 bases, with 10 bases spanning the gap. Germline V lookup: CDR1 SGDLS, CDR2 YYNGEE. This CDR3 contains 14 residues. CDR3 region: CASSARGSTGELFF. CDR3 nucleotide sequence: TGTGCCAGCAGCGCCCGGGGGAGCACCGGGGAGCTGTTTTTT.

V gene TRBV18 combines with J gene TRBJ1-4, with TRBD1 as a possible D gene (5 bases). Germline lookup yields CDR1 KGHSH and CDR2 LQKENI. The CDR3 totals 14 residues. V was clipped by 2 bases and J by 3 bases, with 7 bases between them. CDR3 loop: CASSPVGANEKLFF. The CDR3 coding sequence is TGTGCCAGCTCACCAGTAGGGGCTAATGAAAAACTGTTTTTT.

The chain links TRBV23-1 to TRBJ1-2, with 7 bases lining up with TRBD1. TRBV23-1 is an ORF, and what it does is uncertain. The CDR3 contains 16 residues. The J segment lost 4 bases and the V segment lost 4 bases, leaving 12 bases of the junction unmatched. The CDR3 loop is CASSPPVGGRFYGYTF. Here the CDR3 DNA reads TGCGCCAGCAGTCCCCCAGTAGGGGGCCGTTTCTATGGCTACACCTTC.

The rearrangement joins TRBV28 to TRBJ1-1; D is uncertain. V was trimmed by 1 base and J by 9 bases, leaving 6 bases between them. CDR1 is MDHEN, CDR2 SYDVKM, per germline. CDR3 size: 11 residues. CDR3 amino acids: CASSLSDKAFF. The CDR3 bases are TGTGCCAGCAGTTTATCCGACAAAGCTTTCTTT. Looking up the rest from reference TRBV28 and TRBJ1-1 gives the full variable domain: DVKVTQSSRYLVKRTGEKVFLECVQDMDHENMFWYRQDPGLGLRLIYFSYDVKMKEKGDIPEGYSVSREKKERFSLILESASTNQTSMYLCASSLSDKAFFGQGTRLTVV.

V and J are TRBV11-2 and TRBJ2-1, with D unresolved. The CDR3 sequence is 14 residues long. Germline loops: CDR1 SGHAT, CDR2 FQNNGV. The V end lost 4 bases, the J end lost 8 bases, and 15 bases lay between the germline ends. CDR3 protein: CASSWLDSSDEQFF. Here the CDR3 DNA reads TGTGCCAGCAGCTGGCTTGACTCAAGCGATGAGCAGTTCTTC. Looking up the rest from reference TRBV11-2 and TRBJ2-1 gives the full variable domain: EAGVAQSPRYKIIEKRQSVAFWCNPISGHATLYWYQQILGQGPKLLIQFQNNGVVDDSQLPKDRFSAERLKGVDSTLKIQPAKLEDSAVYLCASSWLDSSDEQFFGPGTRLTVL.

The J gene is TRBJ2-7, the V gene TRBV15, with D perhaps TRBD1 (5 bases). CDR3 size: 15 residues. The germline V gene encodes CDR1 LNHNV and CDR2 YYDKDF (reference sequence). Trimming took 1 base from V and 3 from J, leaving 13 bases between them. CDR3: CATSRGGIHHYEQYF. The CDR3, as DNA: TGTGCCACCAGCAGAGGGGGCATTCACCACTACGAGCAGTACTTC.

The rearrangement uses TRBV5-1 and TRBJ2-7; TRBD1 might be the D (5 bases). CDR1 is SGHRS and CDR2 is YFSETQ in the germline V gene. The CDR3 consists of 13 residues. Trimming took off 2 bases at V and 2 bases at J, with 8 bases between the two ends. The CDR3 reads CASSFDRAYEQYF. As DNA, the CDR3 is TGCGCCAGCAGCTTCGACAGAGCCTACGAGCAGTACTTC.

The chain recombines TRBV6-5 with TRBJ1-5, with no clear D. Germline CDR1 MNHEY, CDR2 SVGAGI. The V gene lost 8 bases and the J gene lost 0 bases, with 11 bases spanning the gap. CDR3 length: 14 residues. The CDR3 region is CASGPQYSNQPQHF. The DNA of the CDR3 is TGTGCCAGCGGCCCCCAGTATAGCAATCAGCCCCAGCATTTT.

The chain recombines TRBV5-6 with TRBJ1-3, with a possible D match to TRBD1 (5 bases). The V gene lost 4 bases and the J gene lost 1 base, with 12 bases spanning the gap. Per germline, CDR1 SGHDT and CDR2 YYEEEE. The CDR3 length is 15 residues. This chain's CDR3 is CASSPVGGSGNTIYF. CDR3 DNA sequence: TGTGCCAGCAGCCCGGTGGGGGGTTCTGGAAACACCATATATTTT. The full variable domain, its missing parts supplied by reference TRBV5-6 and TRBJ1-3, is DAGVTQSPTHLIKTRGQQVTLRCSPKSGHDTVSWYQQALGQGPQFIFQYYEEEERQRGNFPDRFSGHQFPNYSSELNVNALLLGDSALYLCASSPVGGSGNTIYFGEGSWLTVV.

The chain uses TRBV28 and TRBJ1-2; perhaps TRBD1 as D (6 bases). V was pared by 5 bases and J by 4 bases, with 11 bases between. The germline V gene encodes CDR1 MDHEN and CDR2 SYDVKM. CDR3 length equals 13 residues. The CDR3 coding sequence is TGTGCCAGCAGTATAGGGGGGGGCTATGGCTACACCTTC. Protein: CASSIGGGYGYTF.

J is TRBJ1-2 and V is TRBV18; weak D call: TRBD1 (5 bases). V was cut by 2 bases and J by 3 bases, with 7 bases left in between. CDR1 is KGHSH and CDR2 is LQKENI in the germline V gene. The CDR3 is 13 amino acids. CDR3 bases: TGTGCCAGCTCACCAGGGGGGGACTATGGCTACACCTTC. Protein: CASSPGGDYGYTF.

The gene calls are TRBV2 and TRBJ1-1; the D gene is possibly TRBD1 (6 bases). The CDR3 is 13 residues long. Trimming left V 6 bases short and J 1 base short, with 9 bases between. Per the germline V gene, CDR1 is SNHLY and CDR2 is FYNNEI. The CDR3 nucleotides are TGTGCCAGCAGACCGGACAGGAACACTGAAGCTTTCTTT. Translated: CASRPDRNTEAFF.

The chain uses TRBV5-1 and TRBJ2-3; 7 bases are a match to TRBD2. The CDR3 runs to 14 residues. The J segment lost 3 bases and the V segment lost 4 bases, leaving 5 bases of the junction unmatched. Germline lookup yields CDR1 SGHRS and CDR2 YFSETQ. CDR3 nucleotide sequence: TGCGCCAGCAGCCCACGACTAGCTACAGATACGCAGTATTTT. As protein: CASSPRLATDTQYF.

In DNA form, the CDR3 reads TGCGCCAGCAGCTTACAGGGGGCAACGAACACCGGGGAGCTGTTTTTT. Protein sequence: CASSLQGATNTGELFF. This chain uses TRBV5-1 with TRBJ2-2, with 9 bases fitting TRBD1. The germline V gene has CDR1 SGHRS and CDR2 YFSETQ. This CDR3 has 16 amino acids. The V and J ends lost 2 bases and 0 bases, in that order; junction bases with no gene match: 2.

The chain has TRBV12-5 and TRBJ2-7; 8 nucleotides line up with TRBD1. The CDR3 covers 14 residues. Germline values: CDR1 LGHNT, CDR2 FRNRAP. The V segment lost 6 bases and the J segment 3 bases; nucleotides outside the gene matches: 7. The CDR3 region is CASGPGQGNYEQYF. The CDR3 coding sequence is TGTGCTAGTGGCCCCGGACAGGGAAACTACGAGCAGTACTTC.

This rearrangement joins TRBV9 to TRBJ1-3; D not resolved. The germline gives CDR1 SGDLS, CDR2 YYNGEE. Trimming left V 2 bases short and J 3 bases short, with 6 bases between. The CDR3 runs 13 residues. The CDR3 reads CASSVSGGNTIYF. The CDR3 DNA follows: TGTGCCAGCAGCGTTTCAGGTGGAAACACCATATATTTT.

This clone was picked up many times. This chain uses TRBV6-1 with TRBJ1-2; D gene ambiguous. In germline, CDR1 is MNHNS, CDR2 SASEGT. This CDR3 spans 13 amino acids. V lost 2 bases, J lost 8 bases, and 12 bases lay in between. DNA of the CDR3: TGTGCCAGCAGTGAATATGAGGGAGGAGGCTACACCTTC. Amino acids: CASSEYEGGGYTF.

CDR3 bases: TGTGCCAGTATGGGACAGTATAATTCACCCCTCCACTTT. It is translated as CASMGQYNSPLHF. The chain is built from TRBV19 and TRBJ1-6; the match to TRBD1 covers 7 bases. The CDR3 has 13 residues. Germline V gives CDR1 LNHDA, CDR2 SQIVND (reference sequence). The V and J ends lost 7 bases and 4 bases, in that order; junction bases with no gene match: 1.

V is TRBV28 and J is TRBJ1-2, with D hard to call. The V and J ends lost 5 bases and 6 bases respectively, with 10 bases between them. The CDR3 is made up of 12 amino acids. From germline, CDR1 is MDHEN and CDR2 SYDVKM. CDR3 nucleotide sequence: TGTGCCAGCAGTATGACACCCCATGGCTACACCTTC. Encoded protein: CASSMTPHGYTF.

The V and J genes are TRBV9 and TRBJ1-3, with D uncertain. V was shortened by 4 bases and J by 0 bases, with 5 bases between the two germline ends. The CDR3 contains 13 residues. Looked up from germline, CDR1 is SGDLS and CDR2 is YYNGEE. CDR3 in DNA: TGTGCCAGCAGCCTGCGCTCTGGAAACACCATATATTTT. Its translation is CASSLRSGNTIYF. Full variable domain (missing parts from reference TRBV9 and TRBJ1-3): DSGVTQTPKHLITATGQRVTLRCSPRSGDLSVYWYQQSLDQGLQFLIQYYNGEERAKGNILERFSAQQFPDLHSELNLSSLELGDSALYFCASSLRSGNTIYFGEGSWLTVV.

The chain links TRBV9 to TRBJ1-1, with 9 bases identical to TRBD1. The V and J ends lost 3 bases and 5 bases, in that order; junction bases with no gene match: 5. Germline lookup yields CDR1 SGDLS and CDR2 YYNGEE. The CDR3 totals 14 residues. The CDR3 DNA follows: TGTGCCAGCAGCGATAGGACAGGGGTGACTGAAGCTTTCTTT. Protein product: CASSDRTGVTEAFF.

In its sample, this clone was seen a few times. The chain couples TRBV7-9 to TRBJ1-1, with TRBD1 matching over 8 bases. Looked up from germline, CDR1 is SEHNR and CDR2 is FQNEAQ (reference sequence). The CDR3 contains 15 residues. J lost 8 bases, V lost 1 base, and 9 bases had no gene match. For the CDR3, the DNA is TGTGCCAGCAGCTTAGGGACAGGGAGGGATGGAGAAGCTTTCTTT. This encodes CASSLGTGRDGEAFF.

This clone has at least ten counts. The CDR3 DNA is TGTGCCATCCACCGAGGGGGCGCTGATGAAAAACTGTTTTTT. Its protein product is CAIHRGGADEKLFF. The chain joins TRBV28 to TRBJ1-4; 7 nucleotides agree with TRBD1. With 10 bases clipped from V and 6 bases from J, the junction kept 11 bases outside the gene matches. The CDR3 runs to 14 residues. CDR1 is MDHEN and CDR2 is SYDVKM in the germline V gene.

V gene TRBV7-9 combines with J gene TRBJ1-3; 7 bases match TRBD1. CDR3 length: 15 amino acids. Germline values: CDR1 SEHNR, CDR2 FQNEAQ (reference sequence). Trimming removed 6 bases from V and 4 bases from J; junction bases left unmatched: 9. The CDR3 is CASSRTGIAGNTIYF. CDR3 bases: TGTGCCAGCAGTCGGACAGGAATCGCCGGAAACACCATATATTTT.

This rearrangement joins TRBV7-8 to TRBJ1-6; D unresolved. From germline, CDR1 is SGHVS and CDR2 FQNEAQ. CDR3 length equals 15 residues. The V end lost 0 bases, the J end lost 3 bases, and 6 bases lay between the germline ends. This chain's CDR3 is CASSLARHYNSPLHF. The DNA of the CDR3 is TGTGCCAGCAGCTTAGCGAGACACTATAATTCACCCCTCCACTTT.